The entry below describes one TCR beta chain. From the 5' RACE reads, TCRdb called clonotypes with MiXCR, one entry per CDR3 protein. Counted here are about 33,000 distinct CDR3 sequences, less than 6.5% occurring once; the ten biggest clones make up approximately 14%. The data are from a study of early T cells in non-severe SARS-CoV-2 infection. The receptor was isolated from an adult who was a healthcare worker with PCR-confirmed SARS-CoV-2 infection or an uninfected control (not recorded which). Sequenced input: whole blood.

The CDR3 DNA reads as TGTGCCAGCAAAGTAAAACAGCCAAACACCGGGGAGCTGTTTTTT. It is translated as CASKVKQPNTGELFF. This chain joins TRBV2 and TRBJ2-2; D remains unclear. V was pared by 7 bases and J by 2 bases, with 14 bases between. Germline V gene data show CDR1 as SNHLY and CDR2 as FYNNEI. The CDR3 has 15 residues.